This T cell receptor (beta chain) derives from a study of CD8 T cells in Susac syndrome. Study-wide context: Each patient with Susac syndrome, at the time of blood draw, was therapy-naive, on corticosteroids, or on intravenous immunoglobulin alone.

Random hexamers primed reverse transcription of about 0.45 to 1 ug RNA. TCRdb independently ran MiXCR on the immunoSEQ multiplex PCR reads; one entry per CDR3 protein. The repertoire holds roughly 140,000 distinct CDR3 sequences, with 95% as singletons. TCR beta sequencing covered blood CD8+ and CD4+ T cells. The CD8+ and CD4+ T cells were isolated magnetically using a negative isolation approach, whereas the TEMRA cells were enriched by FACS. The sequenced sample consisted of CD4+ T cells from PBMCs. The receptor was derived from a human donor with Susac syndrome.

DNA of the CDR3: TGCAGTGCCCGGAGGGGGGGTTCGAACACTGAAGCTTTCTTT. Amino acid sequence: CSARRGGSNTEAFF. This rearrangement joins TRBV20-1 to TRBJ1-1, with D possibly being TRBD1 (6 bases). CDR3 length: 14 residues. V shed 6 bases and J shed 1 base, with 15 bases lying between them. The germline V gene encodes CDR1 DFQATT and CDR2 SNEGSKA (reference sequence).